Presented here are 24 T cell receptor beta chains from one specimen sequenced in a study of response to subunit inactivated influenza vaccine. TCRdb recomputed calls from the RT-PCR reads with MiXCR, one row per CDR3 protein. Among roughly 500,000 distinct CDR3 sequences, 15% to 20% were seen once, and the ten largest hold approximately 3%. The input for sequencing was CD4+ T cells sorted from PBMCs, taken around 25 months after vaccination. These receptor sequences come from a man aged 50 to 75 who received an inactivated influenza vaccine.

The chain employs TRBV24-1 and TRBJ2-2; perhaps TRBD1 as D (6 bases). CDR3 length: 16 amino acids. Germline V CDR1 and CDR2: KGHDR, SFDVKD. V was cut by 3 bases and J by 1 base, with 11 bases left in between. CDR3 protein: CATSDPGTLNTGELFF. The CDR3 nucleotides read TGTGCCACCAGTGATCCCGGGACACTGAACACCGGGGAGCTGTTTTTT.

This rearrangement joins TRBV4-1 to TRBJ1-4; TRBD1 might be the D (5 bases). The CDR3 runs to 17 residues. The germline V gene has CDR1 MGHRA and CDR2 YSYEKL. Trimming pared 2 bases from V and 0 bases from J, leaving 13 bases between. This CDR3 reads CASSQRPRDATNEKLFF. As DNA, the CDR3 is TGCGCCAGCAGCCAACGACCCAGGGATGCAACTAATGAAAAACTGTTTTTT.

The sample holds a few counts of this clonotype. The J gene is TRBJ1-1, the V gene TRBV20-1; unclear D gene. The CDR3 length is 12 residues. With 4 bases removed from V and 1 base from J, the gap between germline ends came to 7 bases. The V gene's germline CDR1 is DFQATT and CDR2 SNEGSKA (reference sequence). The CDR3 nucleotides read TGCAGTGCTACGATAGAGAACACTGAAGCTTTCTTT. It specifies CSATIENTEAFF.

The chain is built from TRBV7-2 and TRBJ2-5; either TRBD1 or TRBD2 may supply D (5 bases each). This CDR3 has 13 amino acids. V lost 3 bases, J lost 5 bases, and 10 bases lay in between. Germline values: CDR1 SGHTA, CDR2 FQGNSA. Written as DNA, the CDR3 is TGTGCCAGCAGCTTTGTAGAGGGGGAGACCCAGTACTTC. Translating it yields CASSFVEGETQYF.

This chain connects TRBV9 to TRBJ2-1, with 9 nucleotides matching TRBD2. The CDR3 runs to 15 residues. With 0 bases clipped from V and 8 bases from J, the junction kept 6 bases outside the gene matches. Germline-derived CDR1 and CDR2 are SGDLS and YYNGEE. DNA for the CDR3: TGTGCCAGCAGCGTAGCCGCGGGAGGGGTCGATGAGCAGTTCTTC. Translation: CASSVAAGGVDEQFF.

The rearrangement links TRBV18 to TRBJ2-3, with D unresolved. The CDR3 contains 12 residues. CDR1 and CDR2 (germline): KGHSH, LQKENI. V dropped 3 bases and J dropped 5 bases, with 6 bases sitting between them. CDR3 amino acids: CASSPLEDTQYF. The CDR3 DNA sequence: TGTGCCAGCTCACCGCTAGAAGATACGCAGTATTTT.

The table lists this clonotype with many counts. The J gene is TRBJ2-1, the V gene TRBV14; TRBD1 might be the D (7 bases). CDR3 length equals 14 residues. In germline, CDR1 is SGHDN, CDR2 FVKESK. V shed 4 bases and J shed 8 bases, with 15 bases lying between them. The CDR3 region has the DNA TGTGCCAGCAGCCGTCACAGGGGAGGATATGAGCAGTTCTTC. Its protein is CASSRHRGGYEQFF.

This clonotype was observed a few times. The chain links TRBV20-1 to TRBJ2-6, with a weak D call TRBD1 (5 bases). Germline V gene data show CDR1 as DFQATT and CDR2 as SNEGSKA (reference sequence). This CDR3 contains 14 residues. Trimming removed 3 bases at V and 2 bases at J, with 8 bases between. The CDR3 reads CSARQGAGANVLTF. The CDR3 DNA reads as TGCAGTGCTAGGCAGGGTGCTGGGGCCAACGTCCTGACTTTC.

This chain uses TRBV12-3 or TRBV12-4 with TRBJ2-2; perhaps TRBD1 as D (6 bases). V lost 5 bases, J lost 4 bases, and 14 bases lay in between. The CDR3 totals 15 residues. CDR3 bases: TGTGCCAGCAGTCTACAGGGTCAACTCACCGGGGAGCTGTTTTTT. Its translation: CASSLQGQLTGELFF.

This sequence joins TRBV6-1 and TRBJ2-1; D remains ambiguous. The CDR3 totals 14 residues. The germline V and J ends were trimmed by 7 bases and 2 bases, with 12 bases remaining between them. Germline CDR1 reads MNHNS; CDR2 reads SASEGT. DNA of the CDR3: TGTGCCAGCACGCCCCTGGGCCCCTACAATGAGCAGTTCTTC. It codes for CASTPLGPYNEQFF.

This clonotype was observed a few times. This sequence joins TRBV7-9 and TRBJ2-7; TRBD1 might be the D (5 bases). From germline, CDR1 is SEHNR and CDR2 FQNEAQ (reference sequence). The V end was cut by 0 bases, the J end by 2 bases, with 8 bases between. This CDR3 has 14 residues. For the CDR3, the DNA is TGTGCCAGCAGCTTAGCGAACAGGCCCTACGAGCAGTACTTC. Its protein is CASSLANRPYEQYF.

The V call is TRBV28, the J call TRBJ1-2, with D maybe TRBD1 (6 bases). Looked up from germline, CDR1 is MDHEN and CDR2 is SYDVKM. There are 13 residues in the CDR3. V lost 7 bases and J lost 6, with 15 bases in between. The CDR3 nucleotides read TGTGCCAGCAATCGTGAACAGGGCAATGGCTACACCTTC. This translates into CASNREQGNGYTF.

This sequence joins TRBV4-1 and TRBJ2-2, with D perhaps TRBD1 (5 bases). V was trimmed by 2 bases and J by 0 bases, leaving 10 bases between them. The germline V gene encodes CDR1 MGHRA and CDR2 YSYEKL. The CDR3 loop spans 16 amino acids. CDR3 coding DNA: TGCGCCAGCAGCCAAACTCTGACAGCGAACACCGGGGAGCTGTTTTTT. This codes for CASSQTLTANTGELFF.

The genes are TRBV25-1 and TRBJ2-5; tentative D call: TRBD2 (6 bases). The germline V gene has CDR1 MGHDK and CDR2 SYGVNS. Trimming removed 6 bases at V and 1 base at J, with 12 bases between. CDR3 size: 14 residues. In DNA, the CDR3 is TGTGCCAGCAGCCAGAACGGGGGCCAAGAGACCCAGTACTTC. Its translation: CASSQNGGQETQYF.

This clonotype was detected only a few times. The V call is TRBV4-2, the J call TRBJ2-7; 8 bases map to TRBD2. Looked up from germline, CDR1 is LGHNA and CDR2 is YNFKEQ. The CDR3 has 18 residues. V was clipped by 0 bases and J by 1 base; unmatched bases: 11. CDR3 in amino acids: CASSQEPSLTSASYEQYF. The CDR3 DNA reads as TGTGCCAGCAGCCAAGAGCCCTCGTTGACTAGCGCATCCTACGAGCAGTACTTC.

This clonotype has a handful of counts. The V gene is TRBV7-9, the J gene TRBJ2-2, with D hard to call. The CDR3 is made up of 11 amino acids. The germline CDR1 and CDR2 sequences are SEHNR and FQNEAQ (reference sequence). Trimming pared 5 bases from V and 10 bases from J, leaving 8 bases between. CDR3 loop: CASSPRVELFF. The CDR3 DNA is TGTGCCAGCAGCCCCCGTGTGGAGCTGTTTTTT.

This clonotype was seen a few times. This chain uses TRBV20-1 with TRBJ2-3; D assignment may be TRBD1 or TRBD2 (6 bases each). The CDR3 length is 13 residues. V lost 1 base to trimming and J lost 4 bases, with 9 bases between them. Germline values: CDR1 DFQATT, CDR2 SNEGSKA (reference sequence). The CDR3 sequence is CSARGGASDTQYF. In nucleotides, the CDR3 is TGCAGTGCTAGAGGGGGGGCTTCAGATACGCAGTATTTT.

V is TRBV12-3 or TRBV12-4 and J is TRBJ2-6, with TRBD1 matching 7 bases. This CDR3 has 15 amino acids. After removal of 5 bases from V and 2 bases from J, the junction contained 3 bases not matched to a gene. The CDR3: CASSQTGAGANVLTF. CDR3 DNA: TGTGCCAGCAGTCAAACAGGGGCTGGGGCCAACGTCCTGACTTTC.

The V and J genes are TRBV12-3 or TRBV12-4 and TRBJ2-7, with no clear D. There are 15 residues in the CDR3. Trimming took 1 base from V and 0 from J, leaving 10 bases between them. CDR3 coding DNA: TGTGCCAGCAGTTTAGGCGCCAGCCCCTCCTACGAGCAGTACTTC. As protein: CASSLGASPSYEQYF.

This clonotype has a handful of counts. This chain uses TRBV4-1 with TRBJ1-4; a possible D gene is TRBD1 (5 bases). CDR3 size: 15 residues. Germline CDR1 is MGHRA and CDR2 is YSYEKL. V lost 3 bases to trimming and J lost 3 bases, with 11 bases between them. The CDR3 sequence: CASSQSGTANEKLFF. CDR3 DNA sequence: TGCGCCAGCAGCCAGTCCGGGACCGCTAATGAAAAACTGTTTTTT.

This clonotype has just one count. CDR3 protein: CSVLGRWNAGELFF. The CDR3 DNA sequence: TGCAGCGTCTTGGGTCGGTGGAATGCCGGGGAGCTGTTTTTT. The chain joins TRBV29-1 to TRBJ2-2; D is unresolved. Germline CDR1 reads SQVTM; CDR2 reads ANQGSEA. The CDR3 sequence is 14 residues long. V was cut by 6 bases and J by 6 bases, with 17 bases left in between.

This clonotype was detected only a few times. This chain links TRBV20-1 with TRBJ2-1; 7 bases are a match to TRBD2. The CDR3 has 14 residues. Germline-derived CDR1 and CDR2 are DFQATT and SNEGSKA (reference sequence). The junction had 6 bases not matched to a gene; V was cut back by 5 bases and J by 2 bases. The CDR3 is CSARGSGTYNEQFF. In DNA form, the CDR3 reads TGCAGTGCTCGGGGGAGCGGGACCTACAATGAGCAGTTCTTC.

This clonotype appeared a few times. The chain has TRBV4-2 and TRBJ2-7; D is undetermined. CDR3 length: 14 amino acids. CDR1 and CDR2 from the germline V gene are LGHNA and YNFKEQ. V lost 0 bases to trimming and J lost 3 bases, with 9 bases between them. In DNA, the CDR3 is TGTGCCAGCAGCCAAGATTTGGCTAACTACGAGCAGTACTTC. This codes for CASSQDLANYEQYF.

This clonotype was seen more than once but under ten times. The chain links TRBV20-1 to TRBJ2-3, with a tentative D call TRBD1 (5 bases). Germline-derived CDR1 and CDR2 are DFQATT and SNEGSKA (reference sequence). The CDR3 contains 14 residues. The V and J ends lost 1 base and 0 bases respectively, with 8 bases between them. Written as DNA, the CDR3 is TGCAGTGCTAGAGCCAGGGTTAGCACAGATACGCAGTATTTT. Its translation: CSARARVSTDTQYF.